Detailed here is one TCR beta chain. The sample originates from a study of blood T cell repertoires in COVID-19. Study-level background: PBMCs, B-cell-depleted T cells, or T cells provided the cDNA or gDNA that made up the material.

This CDR3 is built from 13 residues. Trimming at V came to 6 bases and at J to 2 bases, leaving 3 bases not matched to a gene. This table comes from immunoSEQ multiplex PCR, and its TCRdb copy is limited to in-frame clones, with some not included. The sample holds fewer than 200,000 clones; more than 75% are singletons and the top ten take approximately 13%. The TCR was taken from a woman aged 70-85 years with COVID-19, enrolled during active disease. The chain combines TRBV12-3 or TRBV12-4 with TRBJ2-7, with 8 bases matching TRBD1. The material sequenced was peripheral blood. The CDR3: CASRETGAYEQYF. Here the CDR3 DNA reads TGTGCCAGCAGAGAGACAGGGGCCTACGAGCAGTACTTC.